Shown below are 22 T cell receptor beta chains from a single sample sequenced in a study of blood T cell repertoires in COVID-19. The repertoire was sequenced with immunoSEQ multiplex PCR; TCRdb's copy has only in-frame clones and lacks some. The sample holds 110,000 to 150,000 clones; more than 75% are singletons and the top ten take 4% to 4.5%. Sequences were obtained from peripheral blood. These receptors all come from a man in his sixties with acute or convalescent COVID-19.

The rearrangement joins TRBV7-8 to TRBJ2-2; 8 bases line up with TRBD2. The length of the CDR3 is 17 residues. V lost 0 bases to trimming and J lost 7 bases; unmatched junction nucleotides: 10. Germline V gene lookup returns CDR1 SGHVS and CDR2 FQNEAQ. The CDR3, as DNA: TGTGCCAGCAGCTTAGCGGCGGCTAGCGGGTCGAGCGGGGAGCTGTTTTTT. Translating gives CASSLAAASGSSGELFF.

V usage is TRBV6-5 and J usage is TRBJ2-7, with D possibly being TRBD1 (6 bases). The germline gives CDR1 MNHEY, CDR2 SVGAGI. There are 15 residues in the CDR3. Trimming cost V 5 bases and J 1 base, with 15 bases left between them. The CDR3: CASSSPRRGSYEQYF. The CDR3 DNA sequence: TGTGCCAGCAGTAGCCCACGCAGGGGATCCTACGAGCAGTACTTC.

V is TRBV9 and J is TRBJ2-2; 8 bases line up with TRBD2. Germline CDR1 and CDR2: SGDLS and YYNGEE. V trimming: 0 bases; J trimming: 5 bases; junction bases outside the gene matches: 3. The CDR3 contains 15 residues. The CDR3 protein is CASSVEGGRTGELFF. CDR3 bases: TGTGCCAGCAGCGTAGAGGGCGGGAGGACCGGGGAGCTGTTTTTT.

This rearrangement joins TRBV11-2 to TRBJ2-7; TRBD2 matches at 10 bases. Germline CDR1 and CDR2: SGHAT and FQNNGV. V shed 5 bases, J shed 9 bases, and the junction held 4 bases outside the gene matches. The CDR3 spans 12 residues. In nucleotides, the CDR3 is TGTGCCAGCAGCCCTAGCGGGAGAGGGCAGTACTTC. Amino acids: CASSPSGRGQYF.

This chain connects TRBV6-2 or TRBV6-3 to TRBJ2-5; D unresolved. Trimming stripped 2 bases from V and 5 bases from J, with 12 bases between. From germline, CDR1 is MNHEY and CDR2 SVGEGT. The CDR3 totals 14 residues. The CDR3 protein is CASSYPRVRETQYF. CDR3 nucleotide sequence: TGTGCCAGCAGTTACCCCCGGGTAAGGGAGACCCAGTACTTC.

A single count supports this clone. This chain uses TRBV7-9 with TRBJ1-2, with 9 bases fitting TRBD1. V was clipped by 4 bases and J by 7 bases; unmatched bases: 7. CDR3 length equals 14 residues. Germline loops: CDR1 SEHNR, CDR2 FQNEAQ (reference sequence). The chain's CDR3 is CASSSMDRGRGYTF. DNA for the CDR3: TGTGCCAGCAGCTCAATGGACAGGGGACGTGGCTACACCTTC.

V gene TRBV29-1 combines with J gene TRBJ2-1; D may be TRBD2 (5 bases). Germline loops: CDR1 SQVTM, CDR2 ANQGSEA. The length of the CDR3 is 13 residues. The V and J ends lost 3 bases and 1 base respectively, with 7 bases between them. CDR3 region: CSVDGVSYNEQFF. The CDR3 DNA is TGCAGCGTTGACGGGGTTTCCTACAATGAGCAGTTCTTC.

The J gene is TRBJ2-7, the V gene TRBV11-1; no definite D call. Trimming stripped 6 bases from V and 4 bases from J, with 7 bases between. The CDR3 has 11 residues. Germline V gene data show CDR1 as SGHAT and CDR2 as FQDESV (reference sequence). The chain's CDR3 is CASRNGYEQYF. CDR3 in DNA: TGTGCCAGCAGAAACGGGTACGAGCAGTACTTC.

The chain recombines TRBV3-1 (or the pseudogene TRBV3-2) with TRBJ2-1; possible D gene TRBD2, 5 bases. V was clipped by 3 bases and J by 7 bases, with 13 bases between them. CDR1 LGHDT and CDR2 YNNKEL come from the germline V gene (reference sequence). The CDR3 consists of 14 residues. CDR3 protein: CASSQMSSRNEQFF. CDR3 nucleotide sequence: TGTGCCAGCAGCCAGATGTCTAGCCGAAATGAGCAGTTCTTC.

In this sample, this clone turned up once. This rearrangement joins TRBV7-9 to TRBJ2-7; 8 bases line up with TRBD2. CDR3 length equals 14 residues. Trimming removed 5 bases from V and 5 bases from J; junction bases left unmatched: 8. The V gene's germline CDR1 is SEHNR and CDR2 FQNEAQ (reference sequence). This CDR3 is CASSPQRESDEQYF. As DNA, the CDR3 is TGTGCCAGCAGCCCACAGCGGGAGTCGGACGAGCAGTACTTC.

The chain has TRBV3-1 (or the pseudogene TRBV3-2) and TRBJ2-7; 7 bases map to TRBD1. The CDR3 is made up of 15 amino acids. The J segment lost 4 bases and the V segment lost 3 bases, leaving 9 bases of the junction unmatched. Germline values: CDR1 LGHDT, CDR2 YNNKEL (reference sequence). The CDR3 nucleotides read TGTGCCAGCAGCCACCTACAGGGGTTGTTGTACGAGCAGTACTTC. This sequence encodes CASSHLQGLLYEQYF.

V is TRBV7-6 and J is TRBJ2-1, with 12 bases matching TRBD2. The CDR3 covers 17 residues. After removal of 0 bases from V and 4 bases from J, the junction contained 4 bases not matched to a gene. Germline CDR1 and CDR2: SGHVS and FNYEAQ. CDR3 region: CASSLAIGLAGYNEQFF. In DNA form, the CDR3 reads TGTGCCAGCAGCTTAGCGATCGGACTAGCGGGATACAATGAGCAGTTCTTC.

The chain is built from TRBV6-5 and TRBJ2-1; 10 positions agree with TRBD2. The CDR3 totals 15 residues. Losses at the gene ends were 10 bases for V and 4 bases for J; bases not matched to a gene: 10. Germline CDR1 reads MNHEY; CDR2 reads SVGAGI. CDR3 sequence (DNA): TGTGCCACCGCGAAGACTAGCGGGTTTTACAATGAGCAGTTCTTC. It is translated as CATAKTSGFYNEQFF.

This chain joins TRBV5-1 and TRBJ2-3; D unresolved. Germline V gene data show CDR1 as SGHRS and CDR2 as YFSETQ. The CDR3 sequence is 15 residues long. Trimming took 6 bases from V and 4 from J, leaving 18 bases between them. The CDR3 DNA follows: TGCGCCAGCACCGATGGGCGACCCCAGGCAGATACGCAGTATTTT. Its translation: CASTDGRPQADTQYF.

The rearrangement uses TRBV7-6 and TRBJ1-2; weak D call: TRBD1 (6 bases). The germline V gene encodes CDR1 SGHVS and CDR2 FNYEAQ. Trimming took off 5 bases at V and 6 bases at J, with 22 bases between the two ends. This CDR3 is 16 amino acids long. CDR3 in amino acids: CASSATIVPGGDGYTF. The CDR3 DNA sequence: TGTGCCAGCAGCGCCACCATAGTCCCGGGGGGCGATGGCTACACCTTC. Using reference TRBV7-6 and TRBJ1-2 for the parts outside the CDR3, the full variable domain is GAGVSQSPRYKVTKRGQDVALRCDPISGHVSLYWYRQALGQGPEFLTYFNYEAQQDKSGLPNDRFSAERPEGSISTLTIQRTEQRDSAMYRCASSATIVPGGDGYTFGSGTRLTVV.

The chain recombines TRBV9 with TRBJ1-4; 8 bases are a match to TRBD1. In germline, CDR1 is SGDLS, CDR2 YYNGEE. With 2 bases clipped from V and 8 bases from J, the junction kept 8 bases outside the gene matches. The CDR3 spans 15 residues. CDR3 sequence reads: CASSVGQGGLEKLFF. CDR3 coding DNA: TGTGCCAGCAGCGTCGGACAGGGAGGTTTGGAAAAACTGTTTTTT. The full variable domain, in which reference TRBV9 and TRBJ1-4 provide the parts outside the CDR3, is DSGVTQTPKHLITATGQRVTLRCSPRSGDLSVYWYQQSLDQGLQFLIQYYNGEERAKGNILERFSAQQFPDLHSELNLSSLELGDSALYFCASSVGQGGLEKLFFGSGTQLSVL.

The chain employs TRBV2 and TRBJ2-1; no firm D call. The CDR3 is 15 amino acids. Trimming took 3 bases from V and 0 from J, leaving 9 bases between them. From germline, CDR1 is SNHLY and CDR2 FYNNEI. In DNA, the CDR3 is TGTGCCAGCAGTGAGGGCCCCAGCTCCTACAATGAGCAGTTCTTC. Translated, it gives CASSEGPSSYNEQFF.

This clone was found once. The chain employs TRBV15 and TRBJ1-6; no reliable D call. The CDR3 loop spans 18 amino acids. The V end lost 0 bases, the J end lost 4 bases, and 16 bases lay between the germline ends. The V gene's germline CDR1 is LNHNV and CDR2 YYDKDF (reference sequence). CDR3 residues: CATSRDPPGVGYNSPLHF. The CDR3 DNA reads as TGTGCCACCAGCAGAGATCCCCCGGGAGTTGGGTATAATTCACCCCTCCACTTT.

The V call is TRBV10-2, the J call TRBJ2-1, with 9 bases matching TRBD2. Germline CDR1 and CDR2: WSHSY and SAAADI. The trim removed 8 bases at V and 9 bases at J, leaving 8 bases unmatched. This CDR3 contains 13 residues. CDR3 DNA sequence: TGCGCCAGCGGGGTAGCGGGAGCGGTTGAGCAGTTCTTC. Protein sequence: CASGVAGAVEQFF.

The V gene is TRBV4-1, the J gene TRBJ2-3; D is perhaps TRBD2 (6 bases). V lost 5 bases and J 5 bases, leaving 11 bases between the germline ends. The CDR3 runs to 13 residues. CDR1 MGHRA and CDR2 YSYEKL come from the germline V gene. The CDR3: CASSAGTVDTQYF. In nucleotides, the CDR3 is TGCGCCAGCAGCGCGGGGACCGTAGATACGCAGTATTTT.

The genes are TRBV28 and TRBJ2-7; 9 positions agree with TRBD2. After removal of 7 bases from V and 2 bases from J, the junction contained 9 bases not matched to a gene. Per the germline V gene, CDR1 is MDHEN and CDR2 is SYDVKM. This CDR3 has 15 amino acids. The CDR3 protein is CASKGETSGTYEQYF. The CDR3 DNA follows: TGTGCCAGCAAAGGCGAGACTAGCGGTACCTACGAGCAGTACTTC. Complete variable domain (other parts from reference TRBV28 and TRBJ2-7): DVKVTQSSRYLVKRTGEKVFLECVQDMDHENMFWYRQDPGLGLRLIYFSYDVKMKEKGDIPEGYSVSREKKERFSLILESASTNQTSMYLCASKGETSGTYEQYFGPGTRLTVT.

V and J are TRBV5-1 and TRBJ2-7; D call uncertain. The CDR3 is made up of 13 amino acids. V shed 0 bases and J shed 7 bases, with 11 bases lying between them. The germline V gene encodes CDR1 SGHRS and CDR2 YFSETQ. The CDR3 nucleotides read TGCGCCAGCAGCTTGGGAGCTACCTGGGAGCAGTACTTC. It encodes CASSLGATWEQYF. Full variable domain (missing parts from reference TRBV5-1 and TRBJ2-7): KAGVTQTPRYLIKTRGQQVTLSCSPISGHRSVSWYQQTPGQGLQFLFEYFSETQRNKGNFPGRFSGRQFSNSRSEMNVSTLELGDSALYLCASSLGATWEQYFGPGTRLTVT.